Presented here are 20 T cell receptor beta chains from one specimen sequenced in a study of T cell repertoires in cytomegalovirus infection. TCRdb reprocessed the reads with MiXCR, giving one entry per CDR3 protein. The sample has under 300,000 distinct CDR3 sequences, about 20% seen once. These receptors have no known antigen. The material sequenced was cultured PBMCs, taken from culture after CMV antigen stimulation. The receptors stem from a human donor in good health (CMV status not recorded). Some clones in this sample may be carry-over from other donors' samples.

The genes are TRBV29-1 and TRBJ1-1; tentatively, D is TRBD1 (6 bases). CDR1 and CDR2 (germline): SQVTM, ANQGSEA. V was shortened by 6 bases and J by 11 bases, with 22 bases between the two germline ends. The CDR3 has 13 amino acids. CDR3 coding DNA: TGCAGCGTGAGGGGGAGTCAGACTATGCGGGCTTTCTTT. It encodes CSVRGSQTMRAFF.

This clonotype was seen more than once but under ten times. The chain combines TRBV9 with TRBJ2-1, with TRBD2 matching 8 bases. Trimming removed 0 bases from V and 9 bases from J; junction bases left unmatched: 11. Germline CDR1 and CDR2: SGDLS and YYNGEE. This CDR3 has 16 amino acids. The CDR3, as DNA: TGTGCCAGCAGCGTAGGGCCAGGCGGGGGGCAGAGTGAGCAGTTCTTC. Translating gives CASSVGPGGGQSEQFF.

Only a few counts were recorded for this clonotype. The rearrangement joins TRBV7-9 to TRBJ2-1; TRBD1 might be the D (6 bases). CDR3 length: 11 amino acids. With 8 bases removed from V and 12 bases from J, the gap between germline ends came to 14 bases. Germline V CDR1 and CDR2: SEHNR, FQNEAQ (reference sequence). CDR3 DNA sequence: TGTGCCAGCTTATTAGGCAGGGGGCAGTTCTTC. This gives the protein CASLLGRGQFF.

This clonotype was seen many times. V is TRBV7-2 and J is TRBJ1-3, with D possibly TRBD1 on 5 matching bases. The V end was cut by 0 bases, the J end by 3 bases, with 9 bases between. Germline CDR1 is SGHTA and CDR2 is FQGNSA. The CDR3 spans 15 residues. In DNA, the CDR3 is TGTGCCAGCAGCTTAGCCGGGACCCTTGGAAACACCATATATTTT. Its translation is CASSLAGTLGNTIYF.

The rearrangement joins TRBV15 to TRBJ1-1; tentatively, D is TRBD1 (5 bases). Germline loops: CDR1 LNHNV, CDR2 YYDKDF (reference sequence). This CDR3 region has 13 residues. With 4 bases removed from V and 7 bases from J, the gap between germline ends came to 13 bases. The CDR3 bases are TGTGCCACCAGCAACAGGCTCCAGGGTGAAGCTTTCTTT. Protein product: CATSNRLQGEAFF.

Of note for this clonotype: One base away lies a much larger clone, so this may be a sequencing read error. The chain has TRBV7-8 and TRBJ2-3, with 9 positions matching TRBD2. J gave up 5 bases and V 1 base, and 10 bases lay outside the gene matches. Germline loops: CDR1 SGHVS, CDR2 FQNEAQ. The CDR3 is 17 amino acids. The CDR3 is CASSLGLAEGPVDTQYF. The CDR3 region has the DNA TGTGCCAGCAGCTTAGGACTAGCGGAAGGGCCGGTAGATACGCAGTATTTT.

This clonotype was counted at least ten times. The genes are TRBV6-2 or TRBV6-3 and TRBJ2-5, with TRBD2 identical over 15 bases. The CDR3 extends over 17 amino acids. V trimming: 4 bases; J trimming: 4 bases; junction bases outside the gene matches: 7. Germline V gene sequence: CDR1 MNHEY, CDR2 SVGEGT. The CDR3 sequence is CASSWTSGRAARETQYF. The CDR3, as DNA: TGTGCCAGCAGTTGGACTAGCGGGAGGGCCGCACGAGAGACCCAGTACTTC.

This clonotype was counted ten times or more. The chain joins TRBV18 to TRBJ1-1, with D unclear. Deletions cut 3 bases from V and 1 base from J, with 3 bases between. The CDR3 runs 12 residues. The germline V gene has CDR1 KGHSH and CDR2 LQKENI. The CDR3 DNA sequence: TGTGCCAGCTCACCGAGGAACACTGAAGCTTTCTTT. Translated, it gives CASSPRNTEAFF.

This clonotype appeared many times. The chain recombines TRBV15 with TRBJ1-5; 11 bases match TRBD1. The CDR3 consists of 18 residues. Per germline, CDR1 LNHNV and CDR2 YYDKDF (reference sequence). V shed 0 bases and J 3 bases; nucleotides not matched to a gene: 7. CDR3: CATSRDPPGQGDNQPQHF. CDR3 DNA sequence: TGTGCCACCAGCAGAGATCCCCCGGGACAGGGGGACAATCAGCCCCAGCATTTT.

The rearrangement joins TRBV7-2 to TRBJ1-1; 10 nucleotides agree with TRBD1. CDR3 length equals 16 residues. Unmatched junction bases numbered 11, after V lost 6 bases and J lost 4 bases. Per the germline V gene, CDR1 is SGHTA and CDR2 is FQGNSA. The CDR3 loop is CASRSPGQGSGTEAFF. CDR3 DNA sequence: TGTGCCAGCAGATCCCCGGGACAGGGGAGTGGCACTGAAGCTTTCTTT.

The rearrangement links TRBV6-2 or TRBV6-3 to TRBJ2-7, with D maybe TRBD1 (5 bases). This CDR3 spans 16 amino acids. Germline CDR1 and CDR2: MNHEY and SVGEGT. The V gene lost 0 bases and the J gene lost 0 bases, with 12 bases spanning the gap. The CDR3 is CASSYSQGRSSYEQYV. CDR3 nucleotide sequence: TGTGCCAGCAGTTACTCTCAGGGCCGAAGCTCCTACGAGCAGTACGTC.

This clonotype was counted ten times or more. The V call is TRBV12-3 or TRBV12-4, the J call TRBJ2-3, with TRBD2 matching over 8 bases. J was trimmed by 3 bases and V by 5 bases; bases with no gene match: 7. The CDR3 totals 15 residues. The CDR3: CASSIFSGKTDTQYF. CDR3 nucleotide sequence: TGTGCCAGCAGTATTTTTAGCGGGAAAACAGATACGCAGTATTTT.

This clonotype was counted only a few times. The gene calls are TRBV11-3 and TRBJ2-5, with TRBD1 matching 7 bases. Germline V gene data show CDR1 as SGHNT and CDR2 as YENEEA. The CDR3 is made up of 15 amino acids. The V and J ends lost 4 bases and 2 bases, in that order; junction bases with no gene match: 7. The CDR3 spells CASSSSYRGQETQYF. CDR3 nucleotides: TGTGCCAGCAGCTCCTCGTACAGGGGACAAGAGACCCAGTACTTC.

This clonotype was counted a few times. This sequence joins TRBV29-1 and TRBJ2-7, with 9 bases matching TRBD2. CDR3 size: 18 residues. The germline CDR1 and CDR2 sequences are SQVTM and ANQGSEA. The ends lost 8 bases at V and 0 bases at J; junction bases unmatched: 20. The CDR3 DNA sequence: TGCAGCACCATAAGGTCTAGCGGGAATGAGAGAGACTCCTACGAGCAGTACGTC. The encoded protein is CSTIRSSGNERDSYEQYV.

The table lists this clonotype with many counts. V and J are TRBV9 and TRBJ2-5; a weak D match, TRBD1 (5 bases). The CDR3 runs to 15 residues. Trimming shortened V by 4 bases and J by 3 bases, and 16 bases separated the two germline ends. The germline gives CDR1 SGDLS, CDR2 YYNGEE. CDR3 region: CASSPTPTGKETQYF. DNA for the CDR3: TGTGCCAGCAGCCCGACCCCTACAGGAAAAGAGACCCAGTACTTC.

This clonotype appeared a few times. The chain couples TRBV6-2 or TRBV6-3 to TRBJ1-1; weak D call: TRBD1 (5 bases). The V end lost 3 bases, the J end lost 3 bases, and 11 bases lay between the germline ends. Germline-derived CDR1 and CDR2 are MNHEY and SVGEGT. This CDR3 comprises 14 residues. The CDR3 DNA follows: TGTGCCAGCAGTTATGGAGACAGCCACACTGAAGCTTTCTTT. Translating it yields CASSYGDSHTEAFF.

The genes are TRBV25-1 and TRBJ1-1; 7 bases fit TRBD1. The CDR3 sequence is 15 residues long. Trimming took 2 bases from V and 1 from J; bases not matched to a gene: 4. Germline CDR1 reads MGHDK; CDR2 reads SYGVNS. CDR3 DNA sequence: TGTGCCAGCAGTGAACAACAGGGGAAGAACACTGAAGCTTTCTTT. Its protein is CASSEQQGKNTEAFF.

This clonotype was detected many times. The genes are TRBV7-2 and TRBJ1-6; 9 nucleotides line up with TRBD1. V shed 4 bases and J 9 bases; nucleotides not matched to a gene: 13. Germline CDR1 is SGHTA and CDR2 is FQGNSA. The CDR3 length is 17 residues. In nucleotides, the CDR3 is TGTGCCAGCAGCTCACCTAAGACAGGGGGTTTAGGTTCACCCCTCCACTTT. Its translation is CASSSPKTGGLGSPLHF. The variable domain in full, completed from reference TRBV7-2 and TRBJ1-6, reads GAGVSQSPSNKVTEKGKDVELRCDPISGHTALYWYRQSLGQGLEFLIYFQGNSAPDKSGLPSDRFSAERTGGSVSTLTIQRTQQEDSAVYLCASSSPKTGGLGSPLHFGNGTRLTVT.

This chain links TRBV4-1 with TRBJ1-2; no reliable D call. CDR1 and CDR2 (germline): MGHRA, YSYEKL. This CDR3 contains 14 residues. V dropped 2 bases and J dropped 5 bases, with 12 bases sitting between them. The CDR3 loop is CASSQNPVRYGYTF. The CDR3 bases are TGCGCCAGCAGCCAAAACCCCGTCAGATATGGCTACACCTTC.

This clonotype was seen at least ten times. The chain carries TRBV12-3 or TRBV12-4 and TRBJ1-1; D gene ambiguous. CDR3 length: 14 residues. V was clipped by 1 base and J by 0 bases, with 6 bases between them. The CDR3 bases are TGTGCCAGCAGTTTAGTCTATCTGAACACTGAAGCTTTCTTT. Amino acid sequence: CASSLVYLNTEAFF.